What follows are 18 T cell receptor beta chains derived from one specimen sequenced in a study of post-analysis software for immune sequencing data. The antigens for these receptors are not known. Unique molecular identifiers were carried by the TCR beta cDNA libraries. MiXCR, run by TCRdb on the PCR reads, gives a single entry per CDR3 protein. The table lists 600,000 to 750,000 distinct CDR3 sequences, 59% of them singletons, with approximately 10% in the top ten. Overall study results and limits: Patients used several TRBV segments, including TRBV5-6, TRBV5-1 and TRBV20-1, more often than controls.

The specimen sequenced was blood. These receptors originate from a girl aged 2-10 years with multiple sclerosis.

The CDR3 DNA is TGCAGTGCTAGTCCGACGTTGGATACGCAGTATTTT. Residues: CSASPTLDTQYF. The rearrangement uses TRBV20-1 and TRBJ2-3; D is undetermined. The germline gives CDR1 DFQATT, CDR2 SNEGSKA (reference sequence). The V and J ends lost 3 bases and 6 bases respectively, with 10 bases between them. This CDR3 has 12 amino acids.

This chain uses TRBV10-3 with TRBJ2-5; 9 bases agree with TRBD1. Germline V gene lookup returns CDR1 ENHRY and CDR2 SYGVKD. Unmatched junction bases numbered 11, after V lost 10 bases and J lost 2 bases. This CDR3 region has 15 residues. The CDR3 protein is CATGRTGDIQETQYF. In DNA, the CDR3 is TGTGCCACCGGACGGACAGGGGATATTCAAGAGACCCAGTACTTC.

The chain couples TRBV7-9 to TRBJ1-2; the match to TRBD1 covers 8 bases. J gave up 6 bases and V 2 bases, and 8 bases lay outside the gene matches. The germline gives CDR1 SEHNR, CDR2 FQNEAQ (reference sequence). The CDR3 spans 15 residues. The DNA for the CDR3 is TGTGCCAGCAGCTTAATTCCAGGGGGCTCTGATGGCTACACCTTC. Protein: CASSLIPGGSDGYTF.

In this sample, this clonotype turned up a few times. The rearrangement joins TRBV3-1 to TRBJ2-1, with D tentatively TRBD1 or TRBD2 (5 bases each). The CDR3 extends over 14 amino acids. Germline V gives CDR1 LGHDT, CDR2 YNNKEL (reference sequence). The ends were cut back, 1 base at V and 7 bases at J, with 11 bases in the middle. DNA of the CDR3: TGTGCCAGCAGCCAAGTGGGACGGTCAAATGAGCAGTTCTTC. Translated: CASSQVGRSNEQFF.

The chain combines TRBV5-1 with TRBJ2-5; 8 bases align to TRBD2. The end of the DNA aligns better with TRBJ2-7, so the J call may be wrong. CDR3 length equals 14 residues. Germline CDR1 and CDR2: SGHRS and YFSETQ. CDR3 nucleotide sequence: TGCGCCAGCACCTTCTACGGGAGGGCCGCCGAGCAGTACTTC. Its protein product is CASTFYGRAAEQYF.

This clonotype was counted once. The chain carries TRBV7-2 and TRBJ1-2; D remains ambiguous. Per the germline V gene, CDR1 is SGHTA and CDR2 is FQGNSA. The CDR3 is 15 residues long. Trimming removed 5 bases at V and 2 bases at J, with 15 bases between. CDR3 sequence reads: CASSPEVKTNYGYTF. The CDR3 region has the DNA TGTGCCAGCAGCCCCGAAGTAAAGACAAACTATGGCTACACCTTC.

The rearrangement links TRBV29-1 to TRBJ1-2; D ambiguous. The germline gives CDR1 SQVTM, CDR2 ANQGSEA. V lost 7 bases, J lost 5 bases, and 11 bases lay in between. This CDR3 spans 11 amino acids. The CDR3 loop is CSAAVIYGYTF. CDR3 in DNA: TGCAGCGCTGCGGTGATATATGGCTACACCTTC.

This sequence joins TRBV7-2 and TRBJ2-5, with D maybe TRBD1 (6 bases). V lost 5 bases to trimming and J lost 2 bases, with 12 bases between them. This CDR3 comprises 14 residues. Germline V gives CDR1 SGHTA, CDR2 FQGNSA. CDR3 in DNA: TGTGCCAGCAGCCCCGGGACATTACAAGAGACCCAGTACTTC. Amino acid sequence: CASSPGTLQETQYF.

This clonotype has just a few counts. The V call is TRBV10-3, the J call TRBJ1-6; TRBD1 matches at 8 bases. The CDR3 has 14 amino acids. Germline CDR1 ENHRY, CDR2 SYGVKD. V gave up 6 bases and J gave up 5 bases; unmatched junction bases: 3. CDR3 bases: TGTGCCATCAGAACGACAGGGGATAATTCACCCCTCCACTTT. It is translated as CAIRTTGDNSPLHF.

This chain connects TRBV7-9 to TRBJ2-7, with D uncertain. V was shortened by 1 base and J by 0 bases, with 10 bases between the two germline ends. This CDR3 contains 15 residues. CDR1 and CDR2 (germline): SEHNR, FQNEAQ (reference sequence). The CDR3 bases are TGTGCCAGCAGCTTAGATTTGAAGGACTCCTACGAGCAGTACTTC. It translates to CASSLDLKDSYEQYF.

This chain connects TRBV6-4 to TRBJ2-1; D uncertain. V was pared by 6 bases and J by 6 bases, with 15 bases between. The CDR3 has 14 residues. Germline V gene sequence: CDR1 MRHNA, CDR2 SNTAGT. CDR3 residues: CASSPTPVPNEQFF. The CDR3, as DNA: TGTGCCAGCAGCCCCACACCCGTCCCCAATGAGCAGTTCTTC.

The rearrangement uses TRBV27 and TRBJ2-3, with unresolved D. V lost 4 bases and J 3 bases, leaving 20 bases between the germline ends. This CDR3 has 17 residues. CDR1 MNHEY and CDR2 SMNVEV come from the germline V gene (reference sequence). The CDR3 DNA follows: TGTGCCAGCAGTTCCATGTGGCGCGCCGTCGGGACAGATACGCAGTATTTT. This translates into CASSSMWRAVGTDTQYF.

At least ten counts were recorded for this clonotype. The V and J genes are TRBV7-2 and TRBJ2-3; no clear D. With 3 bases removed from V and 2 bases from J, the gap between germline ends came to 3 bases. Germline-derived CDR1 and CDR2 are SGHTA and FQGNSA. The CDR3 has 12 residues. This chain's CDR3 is CASSFYTDTQYF. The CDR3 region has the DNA TGTGCCAGCAGCTTTTACACAGATACGCAGTATTTT. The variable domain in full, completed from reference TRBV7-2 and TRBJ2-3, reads GAGVSQSPSNKVTEKGKDVELRCDPISGHTALYWYRQSLGQGLEFLIYFQGNSAPDKSGLPSDRFSAERTGGSVSTLTIQRTQQEDSAVYLCASSFYTDTQYFGPGTRLTVL.

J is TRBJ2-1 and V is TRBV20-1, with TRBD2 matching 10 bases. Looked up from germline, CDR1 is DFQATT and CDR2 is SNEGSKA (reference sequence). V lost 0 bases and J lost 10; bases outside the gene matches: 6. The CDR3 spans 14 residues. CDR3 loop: CSARDSLAGEEQFF. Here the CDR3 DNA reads TGCAGTGCTAGAGATTCCCTAGCGGGAGAGGAGCAGTTCTTC.

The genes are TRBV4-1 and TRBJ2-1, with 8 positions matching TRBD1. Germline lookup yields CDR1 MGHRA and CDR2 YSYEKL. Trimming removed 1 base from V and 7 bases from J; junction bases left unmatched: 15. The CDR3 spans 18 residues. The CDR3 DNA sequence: TGCGCCAGCAGCCAAGTCACGGGGAGAGGACAGGGCGCAAATGAGCAGTTCTTC. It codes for CASSQVTGRGQGANEQFF.

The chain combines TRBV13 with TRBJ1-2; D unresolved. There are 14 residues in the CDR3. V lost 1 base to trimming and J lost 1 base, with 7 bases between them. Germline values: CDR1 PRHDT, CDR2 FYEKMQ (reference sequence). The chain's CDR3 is CASSLAAFNYGYTF. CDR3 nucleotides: TGTGCCAGCAGCTTAGCAGCTTTTAACTATGGCTACACCTTC.

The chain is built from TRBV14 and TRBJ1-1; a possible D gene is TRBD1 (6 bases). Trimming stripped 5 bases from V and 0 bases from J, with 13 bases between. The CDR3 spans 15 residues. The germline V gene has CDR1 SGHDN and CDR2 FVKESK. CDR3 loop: CASSAHTGLNTEAFF. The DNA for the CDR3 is TGTGCCAGCAGCGCCCACACAGGGCTGAACACTGAAGCTTTCTTT.

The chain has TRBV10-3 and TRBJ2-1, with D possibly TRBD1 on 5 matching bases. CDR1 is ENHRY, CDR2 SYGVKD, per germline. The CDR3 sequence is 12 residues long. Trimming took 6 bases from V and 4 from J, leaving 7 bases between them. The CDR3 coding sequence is TGTGCCATCAGGGACAAATACAATGAGCAGTTCTTC. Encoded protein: CAIRDKYNEQFF.